Presented here are 8 T cell receptor beta chains from one specimen sequenced in a study of OX40 agonist ivuxolimab in advanced cancers. Clones were read by immunoSEQ multiplex PCR, and TCRdb kept only the in-frame ones, dropping some. This sample has fewer than 80,000 clones; just under 85% occur once, and the top ten carry approximately 6%. The material was CD4+ or CD8+ T cells sorted from blood, obtained in a trial of the OX40 agonist ivuxolimab. Source of these receptors: an adult with an advanced solid tumor such as melanoma, head and neck, liver or kidney cancer.

This chain uses TRBV4-3 with TRBJ1-2, with D perhaps TRBD1 (6 bases). Trimming cost V 1 base and J 7 bases, with 10 bases left between them. The CDR3 length is 13 residues. CDR1 and CDR2 (germline): LGHNA, YSLEER. CDR3 in amino acids: CASSQAGGSGYTF. In DNA, the CDR3 is TGCGCCAGCAGCCAAGCCGGGGGCTCTGGCTACACCTTC.

V gene TRBV21-1 combines with J gene TRBJ1-5. TRBV21-1 is a listed pseudogene. The CDR3 sequence is 17 residues long. The CDR3 loop reads CASSKGKKGYSNQPQHF. The DNA of the CDR3 is TGTGCCAGCAGCAAAGGGAAGAAGGGCTATAGCAATCAGCCCCAGCATTTT.

V and J are TRBV19 and TRBJ2-1, with no clear D. V was pared by 1 base and J by 0 bases, with 10 bases between. The CDR3 runs 16 residues. Germline loops: CDR1 LNHDA, CDR2 SQIVND (reference sequence). CDR3 sequence: CASSIGALRSYNEQFF. The CDR3 bases are TGTGCCAGTAGTATAGGAGCCCTACGCTCCTACAATGAGCAGTTCTTC. The whole variable domain, remainder taken from reference TRBV19 and TRBJ2-1, is DGGITQSPKYLFRKEGQNVTLSCEQNLNHDAMYWYRQDPGQGLRLIYYSQIVNDFQKGDIAEGYSVSREKKESFPLTVTSAQKNPTAFYLCASSIGALRSYNEQFFGPGTRLTVL.

The V call is TRBV21-1, the J call TRBJ2-7; TRBD2 was called by the table and not checked on the DNA. TRBV21-1 is given as a pseudogene. The CDR3 contains 14 residues. The CDR3 DNA reads as TGTGCCAGCAGCAAAGGCGGGACCTCCTACGAGCAGTACTTC. Translating gives CASSKGGTSYEQYF.

The J gene is TRBJ2-1, the V gene TRBV7-2; D unclear. The CDR3 sequence is 16 residues long. Germline CDR1 reads SGHTA; CDR2 reads FQGNSA. The germline V and J ends were trimmed by 1 base and 1 base, with 11 bases remaining between them. In DNA, the CDR3 is TGTGCCAGCAGCTTAGTCGGGTCCATGTCCTACAATGAGCAGTTCTTC. This encodes CASSLVGSMSYNEQFF.

The rearrangement joins TRBV11-2 to TRBJ2-1, with D perhaps matching TRBD1 (6 bases). The CDR3 runs to 15 residues. Germline V gene sequence: CDR1 SGHAT, CDR2 FQNNGV. The V end lost 1 base, the J end lost 0 bases, and 7 bases lay between the germline ends. CDR3 sequence: CASSLGGLSYNEQFF. DNA for the CDR3: TGTGCCAGCAGCTTAGGGGGGCTCTCCTACAATGAGCAGTTCTTC.

This clone was picked up a small number of times. This chain joins TRBV9 and TRBJ2-1, with 9 bases lining up with TRBD2. Unmatched junction bases numbered 4, after V lost 0 bases and J lost 3 bases. Germline-derived CDR1 and CDR2 are SGDLS and YYNGEE. CDR3 size: 16 residues. This CDR3 is CASSVGGREGYNEQFF. In DNA, the CDR3 is TGTGCCAGCAGCGTAGGAGGGCGGGAGGGCTACAATGAGCAGTTCTTC.

Comments on this clone: The junction and the germline gene differ at one end; a read error may be behind it. The V gene is TRBV30, the J gene TRBJ1-1; D is undetermined. Germline assignment: CDR1 GTSNPN and CDR2 SVGIG (reference sequence). CDR3 length: 11 amino acids. The DNA of the CDR3 is TGTGCCTGGGTCAGATGGACTGGAGCTTTCTTT. This translates into CAWVRWTGAFF.